Below, 18 T cell receptor beta chains from the same sample are listed, as sequenced in a study of blood T cell repertoires in COVID-19. Measured with immunoSEQ multiplex PCR; TCRdb has only the in-frame clones, and not every one. The data contain a few hundred thousand clones, approximately 90% of them singletons. Sequenced input: PBMCs or T cells enriched from blood (not recorded which). The receptors were sampled from a woman between 18 and 29 years old who had recovered from COVID-19.

The chain is built from TRBV7-9 and TRBJ1-2; D ambiguous. V was pared by 2 bases and J by 0 bases, with 10 bases between. The germline V gene has CDR1 SEHNR and CDR2 FQNEAQ (reference sequence). There are 15 residues in the CDR3. DNA for the CDR3: TGTGCCAGCAGCTTAAGCGGGAAAGCTAACTATGGCTACACCTTC. It specifies CASSLSGKANYGYTF. Supplemented by reference TRBV7-9 and TRBJ1-2, the full variable domain reads DTGVSQNPRHKITKRGQNVTFRCDPISEHNRLYWYRQTLGQGPEFLTYFQNEAQLEKSRLLSDRFSAERPKGSFSTLEIQRTEQGDSAMYLCASSLSGKANYGYTFGSGTRLTVV.

The chain uses TRBV4-3 and TRBJ1-4; 7 positions match TRBD1. The germline gives CDR1 LGHNA, CDR2 YSLEER. This CDR3 has 16 amino acids. V was pared by 0 bases and J by 5 bases, with 6 bases of the junction left unmatched. The CDR3 region has the DNA TGCGCCAGCAGCCAAGATTTTTCGGGACAGAATGAAAAACTGTTTTTT. As protein: CASSQDFSGQNEKLFF.

CDR3 loop: CASSYPFRQDQPQHF. The CDR3 coding sequence is TGTGCCAGCAGTTACCCATTTCGGCAGGATCAGCCCCAGCATTTT. The rearrangement links TRBV6-5 to TRBJ1-5; D not certain. Germline V lookup: CDR1 MNHEY, CDR2 SVGAGI. The CDR3 spans 15 residues. The ends were cut back, 2 bases at V and 5 bases at J, with 13 bases in the middle.

CDR3 nucleotide sequence: TGTGCCAGTAGCCCTGGGACAGGGACCCGTAATCAGCCCCAGCATTTT. Its protein is CASSPGTGTRNQPQHF. The rearrangement uses TRBV19 and TRBJ1-5; TRBD1 matches 9 bases. Looked up from germline, CDR1 is LNHDA and CDR2 is SQIVND (reference sequence). With V trimmed by 6 bases and J by 4 bases, 10 bases remained unmatched. The CDR3 is 16 amino acids.

This clone was found once. The CDR3 loop is CASSIGQGGYGYTF. Here the CDR3 DNA reads TGTGCCAGTAGTATCGGACAGGGAGGATATGGCTACACCTTC. J is TRBJ1-2 and V is TRBV19, with 8 positions matching TRBD1. V lost 3 bases to trimming and J lost 5 bases; unmatched junction nucleotides: 5. This CDR3 comprises 14 residues. The V gene's germline CDR1 is LNHDA and CDR2 SQIVND (reference sequence).

The chain has TRBV3-1 (or the pseudogene TRBV3-2) and TRBJ1-2, with D perhaps matching TRBD1 (6 bases). The length of the CDR3 is 14 residues. CDR1 is LGHDT, CDR2 YNNKEL, per germline (reference sequence). V was pared by 1 base and J by 8 bases, with 14 bases between. In nucleotides, the CDR3 is TGTGCCAGCAGCCAAGGAGGGGGGGCTCACGGCTACACCTTC. It specifies CASSQGGGAHGYTF.

This clone appeared once. The chain employs TRBV6-5 and TRBJ1-1; no clear D. V was pared by 6 bases and J by 3 bases, with 14 bases between. This CDR3 is built from 14 residues. Looked up from germline, CDR1 is MNHEY and CDR2 is SVGAGI. DNA of the CDR3: TGTGCCAGCAGGAAAGAAGCCTTTGACACTGAAGCTTTCTTT. It encodes CASRKEAFDTEAFF.

V gene TRBV14 combines with J gene TRBJ2-3; 8 nucleotides line up with TRBD2. After removal of 4 bases from V and 6 bases from J, the junction contained 6 bases not matched to a gene. Germline CDR1 is SGHDN and CDR2 is FVKESK. The CDR3 covers 14 residues. The CDR3 DNA reads TGTGCCAGCAGCCCCGGGGGGGGGTCTGATACGCAGTATTTT. Translation gives CASSPGGGSDTQYF. The variable domain in full, with the rest retrieved from reference TRBV14 and TRBJ2-3, is EAGVTQFPSHSVIEKGQTVTLRCDPISGHDNLYWYRRVMGKEIKFLLHFVKESKQDESGMPNNRFLAERTGGTYSTLKVQPAELEDSGVYFCASSPGGGSDTQYFGPGTRLTVL.

This chain joins TRBV7-2 and TRBJ2-7; TRBD2 is a possible D gene (5 bases). Trimming removed 3 bases from V and 3 bases from J, with 15 bases in between. Germline loops: CDR1 SGHTA, CDR2 FQGNSA. This CDR3 has 15 residues. CDR3 region: CASSFLRPAGYEQYF. In DNA form, the CDR3 reads TGTGCCAGCAGCTTCCTCCGGCCCGCGGGCTACGAGCAGTACTTC.

The genes are TRBV4-3 and TRBJ2-5; D remains unclear. The CDR3 contains 13 residues. CDR1 is LGHNA, CDR2 YSLEER, per germline. V gave up 4 bases and J gave up 2 bases, with 8 bases separating them. CDR3 in amino acids: CASSRTRQETQYF. CDR3 in DNA: TGCGCCAGCAGCCGCACCAGGCAAGAGACCCAGTACTTC.

This sequence joins TRBV11-2 and TRBJ2-1; no clear D. The CDR3 is 13 residues long. The germline V gene encodes CDR1 SGHAT and CDR2 FQNNGV. Trimming cost V 5 bases and J 6 bases, with 11 bases left between them. Here the CDR3 DNA reads TGTGCCAGCAGCCCACCGATTAGCAATGAGCAGTTCTTC. This codes for CASSPPISNEQFF.

The chain couples TRBV6-5 to TRBJ1-1; 9 nucleotides line up with TRBD1. CDR1 is MNHEY, CDR2 SVGAGI, per germline. The junction had 5 bases not matched to a gene; V was cut back by 2 bases and J by 4 bases. The length of the CDR3 is 15 residues. CDR3 in DNA: TGTGCCAGCAGTTACCGGACAGGGGACGGCACTGAAGCTTTCTTT. Translating it yields CASSYRTGDGTEAFF.

This chain connects TRBV12-3 or TRBV12-4 to TRBJ1-5; no clear D gene. There are 13 residues in the CDR3. V gave up 5 bases and J gave up 5 bases, with 10 bases separating them. In DNA form, the CDR3 reads TGTGCCAGCAGTATCTCCAGTTATCAGCCCCAGCATTTT. This encodes CASSISSYQPQHF.

This chain joins TRBV15 and TRBJ1-4; unclear D gene. Looked up from germline, CDR1 is LNHNV and CDR2 is YYDKDF (reference sequence). The CDR3 loop spans 11 amino acids. V dropped 1 base and J dropped 8 bases, with 2 bases sitting between them. As DNA, the CDR3 is TGTGCCACCAGCAGAGCAGAAAAACTGTTTTTT. Protein: CATSRAEKLFF.

The chain links TRBV12-5 to TRBJ1-3; no firm D call. The V end was cut by 0 bases, the J end by 2 bases, with 8 bases between. The CDR3 covers 15 residues. CDR1 LGHNT and CDR2 FRNRAP come from the germline V gene. The CDR3 sequence: CASGLVTGPGNTIYF. The CDR3 coding sequence is TGTGCTAGTGGTTTGGTAACCGGTCCTGGAAACACCATATATTTT.

In the case of this clone: The junction departs from germline at one end; a sequencing error may be responsible. The chain is built from TRBV18 and TRBJ2-5; 10 nucleotides align to TRBD2. The germline CDR1 and CDR2 sequences are KGHSH and LQKENI. The CDR3 sequence is 15 residues long. The CDR3 is CASSPLAGKQETQYF. For the CDR3, the DNA is TGTGCCAGCTCGCCACTAGCGGGGAAACAAGAGACCCAGTACTTC.

The chain carries TRBV19 and TRBJ2-7; 7 bases are a match to TRBD1. CDR3 length equals 16 residues. V lost 1 base to trimming and J lost 0 bases; unmatched junction nucleotides: 6. Germline V gene lookup returns CDR1 LNHDA and CDR2 SQIVND (reference sequence). CDR3 loop: CASSIAKTGPSYEQYF. The CDR3 region has the DNA TGTGCCAGTAGTATAGCGAAGACAGGGCCCTCCTACGAGCAGTACTTC.

The V gene is TRBV6-5, the J gene TRBJ1-1; 10 bases map to TRBD1. CDR1 is MNHEY and CDR2 is SVGAGI in the germline V gene. The V segment lost 4 bases and the J segment 6 bases; nucleotides outside the gene matches: 5. The CDR3 is made up of 14 amino acids. Here the CDR3 reads CASSSGQGFAEAFF. Here the CDR3 DNA reads TGTGCCAGCAGTTCGGGACAGGGGTTCGCTGAAGCTTTCTTT.